The clone carrying this T cell receptor beta chain was detected only a few times. What it binds is not known. The data were obtained in a study of beta chain features in type 1 diabetes. Study-level results: Moderate yet significant TCRB CDR3 shortening was seen in Type 1 diabetes patients in all four CD4+ subsets. The similarity of naive, central memory and Treg TCRB repertoires appeared greater among patients than among healthy donors.

Every donor provided one heparinised blood draw, which averaged about 120 mL. Each of the CD4+ naive, central memory, regulatory and stem cell-like memory populations was sorted via CD45RO/CCR7/CD25/CD127/CD95/CD27. This CDR3 has 15 residues. V gave up 1 base and J gave up 3 bases; unmatched junction bases: 5. The germline gives CDR1 SGHRS, CDR2 YFSETQ. The sequenced template was cDNA made from the entire isolated RNA. Here immunoSEQ multiplex PCR was the method, and the copy in TCRdb shows in-frame clones only, minus some. This table has 350,000 to 450,000 clones, roughly 13% appearing once. The source is a woman under 30 with type 1 diabetes. The gene calls are TRBV5-1 and TRBJ2-7; TRBD1 aligns across 9 bases. Specimen: naive CD4+ T cells from blood. The CDR3 DNA is TGCGCCAGCAGCTTGACAGGGACAGGGAACTACGAGCAGTACTTC. It specifies CASSLTGTGNYEQYF.